This entry lists 28 T cell receptor beta chains sequenced from one sample in a study of T-cell memory formation after mild COVID-19. TCRdb itself ran the 5' RACE reads through MiXCR, one entry per CDR3 protein. Of around 200,000 distinct CDR3 sequences in the sample, 15% to 20% were seen once. The source material was PBMCs or a T cell subset sorted from them (not recorded which). These receptors all stem from an adult woman who had mild COVID-19 (a few samples of this study predate the infection). Cell type and time point are not known.

This clonotype has just a few counts. The chain is built from TRBV5-4 and TRBJ2-7; a weak D match, TRBD1 (5 bases). CDR3 length equals 15 residues. V lost 4 bases to trimming and J lost 0 bases, with 14 bases between them. Germline-derived CDR1 and CDR2 are SGHNT and YYREEE (reference sequence). The CDR3 nucleotides are TGTGCCAGCAGCCGACCAGAGACAGCCTCCTACGAGCAGTACTTC. Protein sequence: CASSRPETASYEQYF.

This chain connects TRBV24-1 to TRBJ2-3; 10 bases map to TRBD1. CDR3 length: 15 amino acids. Germline CDR1 is KGHDR and CDR2 is SFDVKD. The junction had 3 bases not matched to a gene; V was cut back by 2 bases and J by 5 bases. CDR3 DNA sequence: TGTGCCACCAGTGATTGGGGGACAGGGGAAGATACGCAGTATTTT. Amino acid sequence: CATSDWGTGEDTQYF.

This clonotype was detected a few times. The gene calls are TRBV5-1 and TRBJ2-3; possibly TRBD2 for D (6 bases). The CDR3 is made up of 14 amino acids. From germline, CDR1 is SGHRS and CDR2 YFSETQ. Trimming shortened V by 0 bases and J by 4 bases, and 9 bases separated the two germline ends. DNA of the CDR3: TGCGCCAGCAGCTTGGCTAGGGAGGCAGATACGCAGTATTTT. Translating gives CASSLAREADTQYF.

The chain carries TRBV7-2 and TRBJ2-3, with TRBD1 matching 8 bases. The germline gives CDR1 SGHTA, CDR2 FQGNSA. This CDR3 is built from 14 residues. With V trimmed by 5 bases and J by 4 bases, 5 bases remained unmatched. The CDR3 loop reads CASSRRQGPDTQYF. The CDR3 coding sequence is TGTGCCAGCAGCCGGCGACAGGGGCCAGATACGCAGTATTTT.

The chain couples TRBV24-1 to TRBJ2-2; tentative D call: TRBD1 (6 bases). Germline V gene lookup returns CDR1 KGHDR and CDR2 SFDVKD. The CDR3 length is 15 residues. V was clipped by 9 bases and J by 4 bases, with 17 bases between them. The CDR3 sequence is CATEGDIHGTGELFF. CDR3 nucleotide sequence: TGTGCCACCGAAGGGGACATCCACGGCACCGGGGAGCTGTTTTTT.

This chain links TRBV12-3 or TRBV12-4 with TRBJ1-2; a possible D gene is TRBD1 (5 bases). This CDR3 contains 13 residues. The V end lost 5 bases, the J end lost 3 bases, and 10 bases lay between the germline ends. CDR3 DNA sequence: TGTGCCAGCAGTACAGGAGACTACTATGGCTACACCTTC. Its protein is CASSTGDYYGYTF.

The table lists this clonotype with a few counts. The chain combines TRBV6-5 with TRBJ2-7; TRBD1 matches 9 bases. The CDR3 has 14 amino acids. From germline, CDR1 is MNHEY and CDR2 SVGAGI. After removal of 1 base from V and 7 bases from J, the junction contained 5 bases not matched to a gene. The CDR3, as DNA: TGTGCCAGCAGTTACTGGGACAGGGTAGGAGAGCAGTACTTC. As protein: CASSYWDRVGEQYF.

The CDR3 spells CASSPSALPREQYF. CDR3 coding DNA: TGTGCCAGCAGCCCCTCGGCGCTACCTAGGGAGCAGTACTTC. J is TRBJ2-7 and V is TRBV12-3 or TRBV12-4, with no clear D. This CDR3 comprises 14 residues. The ends were cut back, 6 bases at V and 7 bases at J, with 19 bases in the middle.

V gene TRBV7-2 combines with J gene TRBJ2-3, with 13 bases aligning to TRBD2. Germline assignment: CDR1 SGHTA and CDR2 FQGNSA. This CDR3 spans 15 amino acids. Trimming cost V 5 bases and J 6 bases; bases outside gene matches: 5. CDR3 nucleotide sequence: TGTGCCAGCAGCGGTGGACTAGCGGGGGTGGATACGCAGTATTTT. Its protein is CASSGGLAGVDTQYF.

This sequence joins TRBV6-6 and TRBJ1-1, with a possible D match to TRBD1 (5 bases). The germline V gene encodes CDR1 MNHNY and CDR2 SVGAGI (reference sequence). The CDR3 is 14 residues long. V lost 2 bases to trimming and J lost 0 bases, with 7 bases between them. The CDR3 DNA reads TGTGCCAGCAGTTACGGACAATTGAACACTGAAGCTTTCTTT. Its translation: CASSYGQLNTEAFF.

This clonotype has a count of ten or more. The V call is TRBV6-1, the J call TRBJ1-5; 8 bases match TRBD1. The CDR3 runs 13 residues. Germline V gene data show CDR1 as MNHNS and CDR2 as SASEGT. With 6 bases clipped from V and 7 bases from J, the junction kept 5 bases outside the gene matches. DNA for the CDR3: TGTGCCAGCAGCTTACAGGGGGGGCAGCCCCAGCATTTT. It is translated as CASSLQGGQPQHF.

This clonotype appeared a few times. The chain carries TRBV24-1 and TRBJ1-2; D is perhaps TRBD1 (5 bases). This CDR3 comprises 13 residues. The V and J ends lost 10 bases and 4 bases respectively, with 15 bases between them. Germline CDR1 KGHDR, CDR2 SFDVKD. The CDR3 bases are TGTGCCACGTCGACAGACTCTGGCTATGGCTACACCTTC. Translating gives CATSTDSGYGYTF.

In its sample, this clonotype was seen many times. The V call is TRBV4-1, the J call TRBJ1-6, with TRBD1 as a possible D gene (6 bases). Germline V gives CDR1 MGHRA, CDR2 YSYEKL. The V and J ends lost 4 bases and 9 bases respectively, with 22 bases between them. This CDR3 contains 17 residues. The DNA for the CDR3 is TGCGCCAGCAGCCTCGGTCGGACAGTCCGTGGAAGTTCACCCCTCCACTTT. It codes for CASSLGRTVRGSSPLHF.

J is TRBJ2-3 and V is TRBV5-1; possibly TRBD1 for D (5 bases). Per the germline V gene, CDR1 is SGHRS and CDR2 is YFSETQ. V was clipped by 0 bases and J by 8 bases, with 7 bases between them. The CDR3 has 12 residues. CDR3 sequence (DNA): TGCGCCAGCAGCTTGGAAGGGGCTACGCAGTATTTT. It specifies CASSLEGATQYF. The whole variable domain, remainder taken from reference TRBV5-1 and TRBJ2-3, is KAGVTQTPRYLIKTRGQQVTLSCSPISGHRSVSWYQQTPGQGLQFLFEYFSETQRNKGNFPGRFSGRQFSNSRSEMNVSTLELGDSALYLCASSLEGATQYFGPGTRLTVL.

This clonotype was detected a few times. The chain recombines TRBV2 with TRBJ2-3; unclear D gene. CDR1 is SNHLY and CDR2 is FYNNEI in the germline V gene. The CDR3 extends over 15 amino acids. The V end lost 8 bases, the J end lost 1 base, and 16 bases lay between the germline ends. The CDR3 DNA is TGTGCCAGCGAGACACACGCGCTGGGCACAGATACGCAGTATTTT. Encoded protein: CASETHALGTDTQYF.

CDR3 bases: TGCAGTGCTAGGGGGGCAGGGTATAGCAATCAGCCCCAGCATTTT. This codes for CSARGAGYSNQPQHF. This chain uses TRBV20-1 with TRBJ1-5; possible D gene TRBD1, 6 bases. V was clipped by 3 bases and J by 0 bases, with 12 bases between them. The CDR3 is 15 residues long. Germline lookup yields CDR1 DFQATT and CDR2 SNEGSKA (reference sequence).

This clonotype came up a few times. The chain recombines TRBV5-1 with TRBJ2-4; D not certain. Germline V gene lookup returns CDR1 SGHRS and CDR2 YFSETQ. The V end was cut by 1 base, the J end by 3 bases, with 8 bases between. This CDR3 is 14 amino acids long. The CDR3 bases are TGCGCCAGCAGCTTGCGCCAGGACAAAAACATTCAGTACTTC. Protein product: CASSLRQDKNIQYF.

The chain joins TRBV5-1 to TRBJ2-7, with 10 bases identical to TRBD1. The CDR3 contains 14 residues. V lost 4 bases and J lost 6; bases outside the gene matches: 7. Per the germline V gene, CDR1 is SGHRS and CDR2 is YFSETQ. The CDR3 reads CASSRDRGVGEQYF. As DNA, the CDR3 is TGCGCCAGCAGCCGGGACAGGGGAGTTGGCGAGCAGTACTTC.

This clonotype was counted between two and nine times. This chain links TRBV27 with TRBJ2-1; D is uncertain. The V end was cut by 1 base, the J end by 7 bases, with 14 bases between. This CDR3 contains 15 residues. The V gene's germline CDR1 is MNHEY and CDR2 SMNVEV (reference sequence). The CDR3 reads CASSLLSRSTNEQFF. CDR3 bases: TGTGCCAGCAGTTTATTAAGTAGGAGTACAAATGAGCAGTTCTTC.

V is TRBV4-2 and J is TRBJ2-2, with D possibly TRBD1 on 7 matching bases. CDR3 size: 18 residues. The germline V and J ends were trimmed by 4 bases and 7 bases, with 25 bases remaining between them. In germline, CDR1 is LGHNA, CDR2 YNFKEQ. CDR3 coding DNA: TGTGCCAGCAGCCGAACCGTGGCGACAGGGAAGGGAGGCGGGGAGCTGTTTTTT. Translating it yields CASSRTVATGKGGGELFF.

This clonotype has only a few counts. V is TRBV3-1 and J is TRBJ1-6; tentative D call: TRBD1 (5 bases). The CDR3 loop spans 15 amino acids. V lost 0 bases, J lost 9 bases, and 12 bases lay in between. Germline lookup yields CDR1 LGHDT and CDR2 YNNKEL (reference sequence). The CDR3 protein is CASSQEGARGSPLHF. As DNA, the CDR3 is TGTGCCAGCAGCCAAGAAGGGGCGAGGGGTTCACCCCTCCACTTT.

This clonotype has a count of ten or more. The chain couples TRBV7-2 to TRBJ2-5, with 8 bases fitting TRBD2. Germline CDR1 SGHTA, CDR2 FQGNSA. J gave up 4 bases and V 1 base, and 2 bases lay outside the gene matches. The CDR3 spans 14 residues. This CDR3 is CASSLVLAGETQYF. Written as DNA, the CDR3 is TGTGCCAGCAGCTTAGTCCTAGCGGGAGAGACCCAGTACTTC.

Here the CDR3 reads CASSLEGTDYEKLFF. CDR3 DNA: TGTGCCAGCAGCTTAGAAGGGACAGATTATGAAAAACTGTTTTTT. The chain is built from TRBV7-6 and TRBJ1-4, with TRBD1 identical over 7 bases. The germline CDR1 and CDR2 sequences are SGHVS and FNYEAQ. The V segment lost 1 base and the J segment 6 bases; nucleotides outside the gene matches: 5. The CDR3 loop spans 15 amino acids.

The sample holds a few counts of this clonotype. V gene TRBV5-1 combines with J gene TRBJ1-5, with 10 bases lining up with TRBD1. Germline V gene sequence: CDR1 SGHRS, CDR2 YFSETQ. After removal of 4 bases from V and 2 bases from J, the junction contained 3 bases not matched to a gene. The CDR3 covers 15 residues. The CDR3 bases are TGCGCCAGCAGCGATGGGACAGGGGGCAATCAGCCCCAGCATTTT. Translated: CASSDGTGGNQPQHF. The full variable domain, with the rest looked up from reference TRBV5-1 and TRBJ1-5, is KAGVTQTPRYLIKTRGQQVTLSCSPISGHRSVSWYQQTPGQGLQFLFEYFSETQRNKGNFPGRFSGRQFSNSRSEMNVSTLELGDSALYLCASSDGTGGNQPQHFGDGTRLSIL.

This clonotype was detected only a few times. CDR3 DNA: TGTGCCAGTCGCACTAGCGGAAGCACAGATACGCAGTATTTT. Amino acids: CASRTSGSTDTQYF. This chain links TRBV6-1 with TRBJ2-3; 8 positions agree with TRBD2. With 9 bases clipped from V and 0 bases from J, the junction kept 5 bases outside the gene matches. The CDR3 has 14 amino acids. Germline assignment: CDR1 MNHNS and CDR2 SASEGT.

This clonotype occurred a few times. The chain links TRBV12-3 or TRBV12-4 to TRBJ1-1; 7 bases agree with TRBD1. Germline trimming cut 3 bases from V and 5 bases from J; bases unmatched to any gene: 3. The length of the CDR3 is 13 residues. CDR3 protein: CASSLTGQTEAFF. Written as DNA, the CDR3 is TGTGCCAGCAGTTTGACAGGGCAGACTGAAGCTTTCTTT.

This clonotype was seen a few times. V is TRBV4-3 and J is TRBJ1-1, with TRBD1 matching 10 bases. There are 18 residues in the CDR3. Unmatched junction bases numbered 9, after V lost 0 bases and J lost 2 bases. Germline V gives CDR1 LGHNA, CDR2 YSLEER. The CDR3 DNA reads as TGCGCCAGCAGCCAAGACACTCCGGACAGGGGGAGTAACACTGAAGCTTTCTTT. Translating it yields CASSQDTPDRGSNTEAFF.

This clonotype turned up a few times. The rearrangement uses TRBV24-1 and TRBJ2-2; no clear D gene. Trimming cost V 6 bases and J 1 base, with 5 bases left between them. In germline, CDR1 is KGHDR, CDR2 SFDVKD. This CDR3 region has 13 residues. The CDR3 DNA is TGTGCCACCAGTAGACAGAACACCGGGGAGCTGTTTTTT. Amino acids: CATSRQNTGELFF.